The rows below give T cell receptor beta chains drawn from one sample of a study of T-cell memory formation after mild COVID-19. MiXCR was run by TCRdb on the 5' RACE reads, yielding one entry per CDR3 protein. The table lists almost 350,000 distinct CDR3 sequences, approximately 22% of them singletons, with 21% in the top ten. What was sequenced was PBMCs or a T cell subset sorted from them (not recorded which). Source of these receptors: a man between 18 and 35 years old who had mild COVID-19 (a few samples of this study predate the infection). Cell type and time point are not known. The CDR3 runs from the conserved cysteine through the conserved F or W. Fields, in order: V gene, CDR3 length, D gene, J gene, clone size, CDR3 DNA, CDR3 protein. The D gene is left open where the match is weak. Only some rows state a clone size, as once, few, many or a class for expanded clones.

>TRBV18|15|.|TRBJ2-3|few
TGTGCCAGCTCCCGGGACAACGTAGGGCCAGATACGCAGTATTTT
CASSRDNVGPDTQYF
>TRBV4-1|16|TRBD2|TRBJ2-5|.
TGCGCCAGCAGCCAAGTGGCTAGCGGGGGGGGAGAGACCCAGTACTTC
CASSQVASGGGETQYF
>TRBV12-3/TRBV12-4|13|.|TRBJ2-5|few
TGTGCCAGCAGGGACACCTTGGGGGAGACCCAGTACTTC
CASRDTLGETQYF
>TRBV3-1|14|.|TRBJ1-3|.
TGTGCCAGCAGCCAAGAAGATGCGGGAAACACCATATATTTT
CASSQEDAGNTIYF
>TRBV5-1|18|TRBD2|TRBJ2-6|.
TGCGCCAGCACCAACCTTCCCATAGCGGGCTCTGGGGCCAACGTCCTGACTTTC
CASTNLPIAGSGANVLTF
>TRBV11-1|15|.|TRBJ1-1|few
TGTGCCAGCGCCTCCCGGGACACCTTGAACACTGAAGCTTTCTTT
CASASRDTLNTEAFF
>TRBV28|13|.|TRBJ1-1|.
TGTGCCATTAAGGGGCGTGCAAACACTGAAGCTTTCTTT
CAIKGRANTEAFF
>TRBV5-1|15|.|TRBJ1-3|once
TGCGCCAGCAGCTCCGGGGGCCTGACTGGAAACACCATATATTTT
CASSSGGLTGNTIYF
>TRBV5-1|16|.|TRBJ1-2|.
TGCGCCAGCAGCACTACCGCTACCCCGGGGGCAGGCGGCTACACCTTC
CASSTTATPGAGGYTF
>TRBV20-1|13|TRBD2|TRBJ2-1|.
TGCAGTGCTAAGCGGGGGTCCTACAATGAGCAGTTCTTC
CSAKRGSYNEQFF
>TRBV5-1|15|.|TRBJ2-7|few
TGCGCCAGCAAGGAGGGAGGACGTACCTCCTACGAGCAGTACTTC
CASKEGGRTSYEQYF
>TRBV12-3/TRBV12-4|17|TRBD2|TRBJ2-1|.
TGTGCCAGCAGTTTTACCCGCGCGGGGGTCTCCTACAATGAGCAGTTCTTC
CASSFTRAGVSYNEQFF
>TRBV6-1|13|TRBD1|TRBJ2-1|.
TGTGCCACGGACAGGGCAGGATACAATGAGCAGTTCTTC
CATDRAGYNEQFF
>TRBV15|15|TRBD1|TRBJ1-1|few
TGTGCCACCAGCAGGAGGACAGGGGGCTTGGCTGAAGCTTTCTTT
CATSRRTGGLAEAFF
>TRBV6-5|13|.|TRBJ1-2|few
TGTGCCAGCAGTTACTCGAGGGGAAATGGCTACACCTTC
CASSYSRGNGYTF
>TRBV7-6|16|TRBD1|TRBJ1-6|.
TGTGCCAGCAGTCCCCAGGACAGGGGTTATAATTCACCCCTCCACTTT
CASSPQDRGYNSPLHF
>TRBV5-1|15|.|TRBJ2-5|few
TGCGCCAGCAGCGCATCCGGGACCGCCGAAGAGACCCAGTACTTC
CASSASGTAEETQYF